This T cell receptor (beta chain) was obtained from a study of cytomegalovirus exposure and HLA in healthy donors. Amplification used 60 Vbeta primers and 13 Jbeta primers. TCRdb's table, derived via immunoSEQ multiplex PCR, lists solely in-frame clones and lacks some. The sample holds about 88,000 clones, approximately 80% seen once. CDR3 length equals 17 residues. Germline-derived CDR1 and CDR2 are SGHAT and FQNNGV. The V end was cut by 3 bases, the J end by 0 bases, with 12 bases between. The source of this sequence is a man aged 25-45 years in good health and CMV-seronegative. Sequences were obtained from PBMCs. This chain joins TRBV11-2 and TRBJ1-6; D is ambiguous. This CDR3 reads CASSLDFGSSYNSPLHF. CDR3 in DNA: TGTGCCAGCAGCTTGGATTTTGGGAGCTCCTATAATTCACCCCTCCACTTT.